These 15 T cell receptor beta chains came from one sample sequenced in a study of T-cell memory formation after mild COVID-19. TCRdb reprocessed the 5' RACE reads via MiXCR and lists one record per CDR3 protein. The profile shows 550,000 to 700,000 distinct CDR3 sequences, roughly 18% of them singletons. The specimen sequenced was PBMCs or a T cell subset sorted from them (not recorded which). These receptors were obtained from an adult woman who had mild COVID-19 (a few samples of this study predate the infection). Cell type and time point are not known.

The chain joins TRBV27 to TRBJ2-5; 8 positions match TRBD2. Losses at the gene ends were 2 bases for V and 0 bases for J; bases not matched to a gene: 2. The germline gives CDR1 MNHEY, CDR2 SMNVEV (reference sequence). The CDR3 covers 15 residues. The CDR3 sequence: CASSLVAGHQETQYF. Written as DNA, the CDR3 is TGTGCCAGCAGTTTAGTAGCGGGGCACCAAGAGACCCAGTACTTC.

The CDR3 sequence: CASSLETSGGANTGELFF. The CDR3 coding sequence is TGTGCCAGCAGCTTAGAGACTAGCGGGGGGGCGAACACCGGGGAGCTGTTTTTT. This rearrangement joins TRBV7-8 to TRBJ2-2; 14 bases agree with TRBD2. Germline V lookup: CDR1 SGHVS, CDR2 FQNEAQ. The CDR3 is 18 residues long. Trimming at V came to 1 base and at J to 0 bases, leaving 1 base not matched to a gene. The variable domain in full, completed from reference TRBV7-8 and TRBJ2-2, reads GAGVSQSPRYKVAKRGQDVALRCDPISGHVSLFWYQQALGQGPEFLTYFQNEAQLDKSGLPSDRFFAERPEGSVSTLKIQRTQQEDSAVYLCASSLETSGGANTGELFFGEGSRLTVL.

This clonotype was counted a few times. The J gene is TRBJ2-5, the V gene TRBV24-1, with TRBD1 matching over 9 bases. Germline CDR1 KGHDR, CDR2 SFDVKD. Trimming at V came to 4 bases and at J to 5 bases, leaving 7 bases not matched to a gene. This CDR3 comprises 15 residues. The CDR3 sequence: CATSDSGQGRETQYF. As DNA, the CDR3 is TGTGCCACCAGTGACTCTGGACAGGGGAGGGAGACCCAGTACTTC.

The sample holds a few counts of this clonotype. The CDR3 coding sequence is TGTGCCAGCAGCTTAGCGCTCGAGAACACTGAAGCTTTCTTT. It translates to CASSLALENTEAFF. V usage is TRBV7-2 and J usage is TRBJ1-1; no reliable D call. Germline CDR1 is SGHTA and CDR2 is FQGNSA. The CDR3 consists of 14 residues. Trimming left V 0 bases short and J 1 base short, with 6 bases between.

The chain links TRBV12-3 or TRBV12-4 to TRBJ1-4; 7 positions agree with TRBD1. V dropped 0 bases and J dropped 5; count of bases not matched to a gene: 6. The CDR3 has 16 amino acids. The CDR3: CASSLAPGGENEKLFF. The CDR3 DNA follows: TGTGCCAGCAGTTTAGCCCCAGGGGGGGAGAATGAAAAACTGTTTTTT.

This clonotype was counted a few times. The chain uses TRBV7-9 and TRBJ2-2; D is ambiguous. The V gene's germline CDR1 is SEHNR and CDR2 FQNEAQ (reference sequence). There are 15 residues in the CDR3. The V and J ends lost 1 base and 3 bases respectively, with 9 bases between them. The CDR3 loop reads CASSLGIGDTGELFF. CDR3 nucleotides: TGTGCCAGCAGCTTAGGGATAGGCGACACCGGGGAGCTGTTTTTT.

This clonotype was seen a few times. The chain uses TRBV2 and TRBJ2-7; tentatively, D is TRBD1 (6 bases). The CDR3 consists of 14 residues. Germline lookup yields CDR1 SNHLY and CDR2 FYNNEI. V was cut by 4 bases and J by 2 bases, with 12 bases left in between. The CDR3 nucleotides are TGTGCCAGCAGTGGGGGGCGGCCGACCTACGAGCAGTACTTC. Translated, it gives CASSGGRPTYEQYF.

CDR3 DNA sequence: TGTGCCAGCAGCCGACTTTTCGGTCGGGGGGCAGATACGCAGTATTTT. Its protein product is CASSRLFGRGADTQYF. The rearrangement joins TRBV27 to TRBJ2-3; 7 nucleotides align to TRBD2. Looked up from germline, CDR1 is MNHEY and CDR2 is SMNVEV (reference sequence). V was pared by 6 bases and J by 4 bases, with 13 bases of the junction left unmatched. The CDR3 totals 16 residues.

J is TRBJ2-7 and V is TRBV7-6, with D tentatively TRBD2 (6 bases). This CDR3 has 14 residues. Looked up from germline, CDR1 is SGHVS and CDR2 is FNYEAQ. Trimming left V 5 bases short and J 2 bases short, with 13 bases between. Here the CDR3 reads CASSPPLAPYEQYF. CDR3 sequence (DNA): TGTGCCAGCAGCCCTCCCCTAGCGCCCTACGAGCAGTACTTC.

This rearrangement joins TRBV5-1 to TRBJ2-5; 11 nucleotides align to TRBD1. Germline loops: CDR1 SGHRS, CDR2 YFSETQ. The V gene end was trimmed by 4 bases and the J gene end by 5 bases; junction bases not matched to a gene: 10. The CDR3 contains 16 residues. The CDR3 protein is CASSPGTGGGFETQYF. CDR3 coding DNA: TGCGCCAGCAGCCCGGGGACAGGGGGGGGATTTGAGACCCAGTACTTC.

This clonotype was seen only a few times. The chain combines TRBV29-1 with TRBJ2-6; 12 nucleotides align to TRBD1. The CDR3 extends over 16 amino acids. Germline V lookup: CDR1 SQVTM, CDR2 ANQGSEA. V lost 7 bases to trimming and J lost 4 bases; unmatched junction nucleotides: 8. CDR3 sequence reads: CSAQGDRGPGANVLTF. The DNA for the CDR3 is TGCAGCGCCCAAGGGGACAGGGGGCCCGGGGCCAACGTCCTGACTTTC.

The rearrangement links TRBV20-1 to TRBJ2-7; tentatively, D is TRBD1 or TRBD2 (5 bases each). The CDR3 is made up of 14 amino acids. CDR1 and CDR2 (germline): DFQATT, SNEGSKA (reference sequence). V lost 0 bases, J lost 1 base, and 10 bases lay in between. The CDR3 reads CSARDRDRSYEQYF. The CDR3 DNA is TGCAGTGCTAGAGACAGGGACCGATCCTACGAGCAGTACTTC.

This clonotype was seen a handful of times. The chain links TRBV15 to TRBJ2-7; 7 bases fit TRBD1. Germline values: CDR1 LNHNV, CDR2 YYDKDF (reference sequence). CDR3 length equals 15 residues. V gave up 1 base and J gave up 1 base; unmatched junction bases: 4. CDR3 DNA sequence: TGTGCCACCAGCAGAGGTTTGGGACAGTCCTACGAGCAGTACTTC. Encoded protein: CATSRGLGQSYEQYF.

V gene TRBV7-9 combines with J gene TRBJ2-5, with 8 bases lining up with TRBD2. Germline trimming cut 6 bases from V and 2 bases from J; bases unmatched to any gene: 11. The CDR3 is 16 residues long. Germline V gene lookup returns CDR1 SEHNR and CDR2 FQNEAQ (reference sequence). The CDR3 nucleotides are TGTGCCAGCAGAGCACCCGGGACTAGGGGGCAAGAGACCCAGTACTTC. Encoded protein: CASRAPGTRGQETQYF.

The chain carries TRBV10-3 and TRBJ1-1, with D unclear. The CDR3 extends over 13 amino acids. Trimming cost V 4 bases and J 1 base, with 7 bases left between them. Germline values: CDR1 ENHRY, CDR2 SYGVKD. CDR3 in amino acids: CAISGRENTEAFF. In DNA, the CDR3 is TGTGCCATCAGTGGAAGAGAGAACACTGAAGCTTTCTTT.